Presented here are 6 T cell receptor beta chains from one specimen sequenced in a study of post-analysis software for immune sequencing data. Study-wide points: In patients, five or six TRBV segments were more frequent than in controls, with TRBV5-6, TRBV5-1 and TRBV20-1 among them.

The authors incorporated unique molecular identifiers into the TCR beta cDNA libraries. TCRdb called the PCR reads again in MiXCR, with one record for every CDR3 protein. In the table there are 150,000 to 200,000 distinct CDR3 sequences, approximately 30% of which are singletons. These TCRs' antigens remain unknown. Sample: blood. The origin of the receptors is a girl aged 10-17 years with multiple sclerosis.

The sample holds many counts of this clonotype. The rearrangement uses TRBV11-2 and TRBJ2-7, with D perhaps TRBD1 (5 bases). Per the germline V gene, CDR1 is SGHAT and CDR2 is FQNNGV. V was trimmed by 6 bases and J by 4 bases, leaving 13 bases between them. The CDR3 spans 13 residues. CDR3 sequence reads: CASRLRTTYEQYF. For the CDR3, the DNA is TGTGCCAGCAGACTCCGGACAACATACGAGCAGTACTTC.

This clonotype was seen a handful of times. J is TRBJ2-3 and V is TRBV4-1; D ambiguous. Germline-derived CDR1 and CDR2 are MGHRA and YSYEKL. The CDR3 extends over 16 amino acids. V lost 4 bases and J lost 0, with 14 bases in between. Written as DNA, the CDR3 is TGCGCCAGCAGCCTCTACGGTGGATCTAGCACAGATACGCAGTATTTT. Protein sequence: CASSLYGGSSTDTQYF.

This clonotype was seen repeatedly, ten times or more. The chain links TRBV5-1 to TRBJ2-3; 7 nucleotides line up with TRBD2. J gave up 2 bases and V 2 bases, and 2 bases lay outside the gene matches. Germline CDR1 and CDR2: SGHRS and YFSETQ. The CDR3 runs to 14 residues. This CDR3 reads CASSFAGDTDTQYF. The CDR3 region has the DNA TGCGCCAGCAGCTTTGCGGGGGACACAGATACGCAGTATTTT.

This clonotype was picked up many times. The genes are TRBV7-6 and TRBJ1-1; D is undetermined. Germline loops: CDR1 SGHVS, CDR2 FNYEAQ. Trimming shortened V by 5 bases and J by 4 bases, and 14 bases separated the two germline ends. There are 14 residues in the CDR3. This CDR3 is CASSPQPMGTEAFF. In nucleotides, the CDR3 is TGTGCCAGCAGCCCCCAACCGATGGGCACTGAAGCTTTCTTT. Together with reference TRBV7-6 and TRBJ1-1, the CDR3 gives the full variable domain: GAGVSQSPRYKVTKRGQDVALRCDPISGHVSLYWYRQALGQGPEFLTYFNYEAQQDKSGLPNDRFSAERPEGSISTLTIQRTEQRDSAMYRCASSPQPMGTEAFFGQGTRLTVV.

This clonotype was observed a few times. The rearrangement uses TRBV7-2 and TRBJ1-4; D is uncertain. V gave up 2 bases and J gave up 8 bases, with 9 bases separating them. The CDR3 is made up of 13 amino acids. CDR1 SGHTA and CDR2 FQGNSA come from the germline V gene. CDR3 residues: CASSLFIYEKLFF. The CDR3 bases are TGTGCCAGCAGCTTATTCATTTACGAAAAACTGTTTTTT. The whole variable domain, remainder taken from reference TRBV7-2 and TRBJ1-4, is GAGVSQSPSNKVTEKGKDVELRCDPISGHTALYWYRQSLGQGLEFLIYFQGNSAPDKSGLPSDRFSAERTGGSVSTLTIQRTQQEDSAVYLCASSLFIYEKLFFGSGTQLSVL.

Regarding this clonotype: A much more abundant neighbour one base away suggests this may be a read error. The chain uses TRBV20-1 and TRBJ2-7, with 7 bases identical to TRBD2. The CDR3 covers 12 residues. Germline V gives CDR1 DFQATT, CDR2 SNEGSKA (reference sequence). The CDR3 here is CSVGPAGYEQYF. The CDR3 DNA sequence: TGCAGCGTGGGACCAGCGGGATACGAGCAGTACTTC.